This paragraph covers one TCR beta chain sequence. The CDR3 is made up of 14 amino acids. Germline CDR1 and CDR2: SNHLY and FYNNEI. Trimming removed 5 bases from V and 5 bases from J, with 15 bases in between. This sample is part of a study of shared clonotypes between healthy human individuals. Assay used: immunoSEQ multiplex PCR; TCRdb lists only in-frame clones, some missing. The sample consists of around 2.1 million clones, nearly 97% of them appearing once. V usage is TRBV2 and J usage is TRBJ1-1, with D possibly matching TRBD1 (6 bases). Sequenced input: naive CD4+ T cells sorted from blood. Specified subset: CD45RA+ positively selected. The receptor was isolated from a man aged 18 to 29 in good health. DNA of the CDR3: TGTGCCAGCAGTTTTACAGGGTTTGGTACTGAAGCTTTCTTT. It specifies CASSFTGFGTEAFF.